This T cell receptor (beta chain) was found in a study of T cell repertoires in cytomegalovirus infection. Turning to the study itself: Public TCR beta signatures provided an indication of both CMV infection and a matching HLA type.

TCRdb passed the reads through MiXCR, listing each CDR3 protein once. This table has about 140,000 distinct CDR3 sequences, roughly 6.5% appearing once. The study, taken as a whole, reports: CMV carriers having the relevant HLA were flagged by cumulative public TCR beta family frequency.

The CDR3 consists of 16 residues. Germline CDR1 and CDR2: MNHEY and SVGEGT. Trimming took 0 bases from V and 4 from J; bases not matched to a gene: 4. Ten or more counts support this clonotype. What it binds is unknown. The source is a human donor in good health (CMV status not recorded). Some clones in this sample may be carry-over from other donors' samples. This chain uses TRBV6-2 or TRBV6-3 with TRBJ2-3; TRBD2 aligns across 10 bases. The sample was PBMCs. CDR3 bases: TGTGCCAGCAGTTACTCCTCTAGCGGGGGTTCAGATACGCAGTATTTT. Its translation: CASSYSSSGGSDTQYF.